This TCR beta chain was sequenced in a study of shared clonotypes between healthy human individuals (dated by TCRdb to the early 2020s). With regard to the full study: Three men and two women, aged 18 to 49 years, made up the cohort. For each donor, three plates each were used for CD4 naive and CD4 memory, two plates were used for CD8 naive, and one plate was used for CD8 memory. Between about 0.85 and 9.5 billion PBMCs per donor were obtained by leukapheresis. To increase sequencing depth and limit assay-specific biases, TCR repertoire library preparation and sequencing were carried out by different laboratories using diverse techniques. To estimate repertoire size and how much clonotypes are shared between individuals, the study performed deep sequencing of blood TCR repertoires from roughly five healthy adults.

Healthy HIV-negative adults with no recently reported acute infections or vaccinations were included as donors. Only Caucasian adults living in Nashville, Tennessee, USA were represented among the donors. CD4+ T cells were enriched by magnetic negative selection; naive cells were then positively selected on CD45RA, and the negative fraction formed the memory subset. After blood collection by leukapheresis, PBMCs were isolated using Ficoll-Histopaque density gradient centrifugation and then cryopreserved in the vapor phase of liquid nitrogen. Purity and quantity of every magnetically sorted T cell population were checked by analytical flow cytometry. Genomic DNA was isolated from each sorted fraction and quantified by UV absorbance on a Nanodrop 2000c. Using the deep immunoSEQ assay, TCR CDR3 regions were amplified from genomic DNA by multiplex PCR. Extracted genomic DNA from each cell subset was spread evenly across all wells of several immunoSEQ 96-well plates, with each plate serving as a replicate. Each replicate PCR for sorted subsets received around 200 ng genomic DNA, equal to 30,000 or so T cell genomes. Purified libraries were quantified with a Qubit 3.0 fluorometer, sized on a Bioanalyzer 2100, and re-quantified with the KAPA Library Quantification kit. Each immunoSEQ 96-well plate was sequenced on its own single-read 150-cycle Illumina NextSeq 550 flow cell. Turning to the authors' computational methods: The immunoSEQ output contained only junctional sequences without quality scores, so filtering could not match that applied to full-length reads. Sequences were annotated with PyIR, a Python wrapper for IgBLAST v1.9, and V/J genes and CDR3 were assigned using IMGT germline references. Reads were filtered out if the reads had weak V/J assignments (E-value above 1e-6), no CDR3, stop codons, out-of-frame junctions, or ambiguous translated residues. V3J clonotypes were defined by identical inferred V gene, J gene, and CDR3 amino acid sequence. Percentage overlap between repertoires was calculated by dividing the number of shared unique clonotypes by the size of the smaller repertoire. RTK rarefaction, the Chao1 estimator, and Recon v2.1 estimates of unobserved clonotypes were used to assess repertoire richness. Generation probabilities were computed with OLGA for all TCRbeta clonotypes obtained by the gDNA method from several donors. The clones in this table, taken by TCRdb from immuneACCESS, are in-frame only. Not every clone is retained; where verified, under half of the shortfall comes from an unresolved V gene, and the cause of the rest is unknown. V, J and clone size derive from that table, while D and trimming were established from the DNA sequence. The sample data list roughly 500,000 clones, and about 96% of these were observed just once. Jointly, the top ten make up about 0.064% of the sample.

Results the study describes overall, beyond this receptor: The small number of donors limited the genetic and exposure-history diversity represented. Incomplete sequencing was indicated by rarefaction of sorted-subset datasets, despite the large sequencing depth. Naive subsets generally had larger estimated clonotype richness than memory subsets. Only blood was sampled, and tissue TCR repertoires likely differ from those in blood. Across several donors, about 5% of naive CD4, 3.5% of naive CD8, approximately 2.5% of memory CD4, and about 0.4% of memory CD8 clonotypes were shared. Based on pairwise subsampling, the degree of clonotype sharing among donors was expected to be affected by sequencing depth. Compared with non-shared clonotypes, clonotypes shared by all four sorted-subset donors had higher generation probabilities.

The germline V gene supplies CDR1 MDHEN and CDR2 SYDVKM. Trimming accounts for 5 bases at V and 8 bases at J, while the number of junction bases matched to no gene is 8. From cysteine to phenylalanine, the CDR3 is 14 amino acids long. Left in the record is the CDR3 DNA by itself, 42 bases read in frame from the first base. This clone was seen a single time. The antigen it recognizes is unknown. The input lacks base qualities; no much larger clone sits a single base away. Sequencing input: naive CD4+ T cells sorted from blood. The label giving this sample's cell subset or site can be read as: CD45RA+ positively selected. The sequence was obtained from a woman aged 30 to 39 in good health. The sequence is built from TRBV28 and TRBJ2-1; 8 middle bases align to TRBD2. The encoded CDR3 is CASSLGLGGDEQFF. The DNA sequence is TGTGCCAGCAGTCTGGGACTAGGTGGGGATGAGCAGTTCTTC.